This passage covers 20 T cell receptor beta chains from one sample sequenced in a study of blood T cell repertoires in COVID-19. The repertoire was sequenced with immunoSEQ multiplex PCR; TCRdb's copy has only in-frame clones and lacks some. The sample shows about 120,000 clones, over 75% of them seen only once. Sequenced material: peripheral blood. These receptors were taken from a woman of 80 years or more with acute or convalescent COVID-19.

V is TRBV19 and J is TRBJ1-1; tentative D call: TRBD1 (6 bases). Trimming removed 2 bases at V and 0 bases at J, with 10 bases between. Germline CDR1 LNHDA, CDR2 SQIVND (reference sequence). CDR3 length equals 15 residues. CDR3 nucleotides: TGTGCCAGTAGTATACAGGGGCCTTTGAACACTGAAGCTTTCTTT. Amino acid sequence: CASSIQGPLNTEAFF.

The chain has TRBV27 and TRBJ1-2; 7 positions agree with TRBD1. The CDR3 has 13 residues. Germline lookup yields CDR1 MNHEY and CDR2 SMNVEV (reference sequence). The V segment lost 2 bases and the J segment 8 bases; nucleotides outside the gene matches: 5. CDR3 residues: CASSLGRGLGYTF. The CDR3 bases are TGTGCCAGCAGTTTAGGCAGGGGGTTAGGCTACACCTTC.

CDR3 residues: CASSPQEGSLQAFF. CDR3 nucleotides: TGTGCCAGCTCACCACAGGAGGGTTCCCTTCAAGCTTTCTTT. The V gene is TRBV18, the J gene TRBJ1-1; D is undetermined. Germline CDR1 KGHSH, CDR2 LQKENI. The CDR3 sequence is 14 residues long. Between the trimmed V and J ends, which lost 1 base and 9 bases, there was a span of 15 bases.

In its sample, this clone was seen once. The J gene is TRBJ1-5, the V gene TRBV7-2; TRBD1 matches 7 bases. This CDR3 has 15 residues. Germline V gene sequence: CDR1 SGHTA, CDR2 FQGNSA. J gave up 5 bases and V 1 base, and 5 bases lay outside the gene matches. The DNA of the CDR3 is TGTGCCAGCAGCTTAGACAGGGGAAAGTATCAGCCCCAGCATTTT. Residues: CASSLDRGKYQPQHF.

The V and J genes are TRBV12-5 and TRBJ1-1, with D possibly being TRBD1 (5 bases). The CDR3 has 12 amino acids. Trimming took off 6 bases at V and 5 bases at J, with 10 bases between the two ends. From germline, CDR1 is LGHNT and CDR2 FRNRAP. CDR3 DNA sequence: TGTGCTAGTGGCCAGGAGGGGACTGAAGCTTTCTTT. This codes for CASGQEGTEAFF.

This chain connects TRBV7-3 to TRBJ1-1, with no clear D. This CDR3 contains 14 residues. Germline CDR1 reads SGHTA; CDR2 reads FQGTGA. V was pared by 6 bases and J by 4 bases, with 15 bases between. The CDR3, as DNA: TGTGCCAGCAGGGAAGGGAGGGTTGGCACTGAAGCTTTCTTT. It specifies CASREGRVGTEAFF.

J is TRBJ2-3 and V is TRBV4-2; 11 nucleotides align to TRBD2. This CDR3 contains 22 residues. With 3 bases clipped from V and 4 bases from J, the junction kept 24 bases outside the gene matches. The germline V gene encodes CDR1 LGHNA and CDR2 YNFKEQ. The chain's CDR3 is CASSHGRPASTSGGGGADTQYF. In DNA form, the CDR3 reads TGTGCCAGCAGCCATGGACGCCCGGCATCCACTAGCGGGGGTGGGGGGGCAGATACGCAGTATTTT.

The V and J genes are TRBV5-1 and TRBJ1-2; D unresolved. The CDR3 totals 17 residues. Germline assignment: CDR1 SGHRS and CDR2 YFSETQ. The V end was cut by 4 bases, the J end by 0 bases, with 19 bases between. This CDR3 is CASSPAGSQAANYGYTF. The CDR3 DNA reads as TGCGCCAGCAGCCCGGCAGGATCTCAAGCAGCTAACTATGGCTACACCTTC.

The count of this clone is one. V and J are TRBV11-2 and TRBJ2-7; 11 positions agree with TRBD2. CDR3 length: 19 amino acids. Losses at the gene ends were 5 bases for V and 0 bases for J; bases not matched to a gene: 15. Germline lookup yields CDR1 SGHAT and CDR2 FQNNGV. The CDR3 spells CASSLPGLAAPKSSYEQYF. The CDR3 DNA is TGTGCCAGCAGCCTACCGGGACTAGCGGCCCCGAAGAGCTCCTACGAGCAGTACTTC.

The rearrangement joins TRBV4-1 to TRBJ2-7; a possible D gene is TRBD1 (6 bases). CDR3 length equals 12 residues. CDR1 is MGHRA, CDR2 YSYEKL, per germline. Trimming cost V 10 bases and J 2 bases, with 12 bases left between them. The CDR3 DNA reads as TGCGCCACCGGGGACACAGCCTACGAGCAGTACTTC. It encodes CATGDTAYEQYF.

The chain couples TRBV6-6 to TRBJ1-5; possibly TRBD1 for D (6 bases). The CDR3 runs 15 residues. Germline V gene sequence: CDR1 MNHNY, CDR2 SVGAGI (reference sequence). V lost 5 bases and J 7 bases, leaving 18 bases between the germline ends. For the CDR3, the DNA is TGTGCCAGCAGTACTGGACAGTCCGCCAGGCAGCCCCAGCATTTT. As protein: CASSTGQSARQPQHF.

This CDR3 reads CASSMVTEKNIQYF. CDR3 DNA: TGTGCCAGTAGTATGGTTACCGAGAAAAACATTCAGTACTTC. The chain uses TRBV19 and TRBJ2-4; D is uncertain. Germline CDR1 is LNHDA and CDR2 is SQIVND (reference sequence). With 3 bases removed from V and 4 bases from J, the gap between germline ends came to 10 bases. The CDR3 runs 14 residues.

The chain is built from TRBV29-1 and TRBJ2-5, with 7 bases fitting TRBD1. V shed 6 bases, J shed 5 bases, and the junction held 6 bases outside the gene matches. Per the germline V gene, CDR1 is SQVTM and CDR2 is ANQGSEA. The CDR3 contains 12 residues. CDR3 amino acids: CSVNRGGETQYF. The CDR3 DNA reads TGCAGCGTGAACAGGGGTGGGGAGACCCAGTACTTC.

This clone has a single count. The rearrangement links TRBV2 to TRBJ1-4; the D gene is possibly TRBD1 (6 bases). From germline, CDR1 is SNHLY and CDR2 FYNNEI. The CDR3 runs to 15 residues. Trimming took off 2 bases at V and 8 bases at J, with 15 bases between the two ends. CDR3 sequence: CASSESGGWREKLFF. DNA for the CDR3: TGTGCCAGCAGTGAATCGGGGGGCTGGAGGGAAAAACTGTTTTTT.

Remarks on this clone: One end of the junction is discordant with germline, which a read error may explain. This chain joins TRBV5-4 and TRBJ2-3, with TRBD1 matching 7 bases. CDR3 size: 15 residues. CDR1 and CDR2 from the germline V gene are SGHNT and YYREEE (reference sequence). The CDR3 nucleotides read TGTGCCAGCAGCTTTAGGGACAGTACCACAAATACGCAGTATTTT. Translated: CASSFRDSTTNTQYF.

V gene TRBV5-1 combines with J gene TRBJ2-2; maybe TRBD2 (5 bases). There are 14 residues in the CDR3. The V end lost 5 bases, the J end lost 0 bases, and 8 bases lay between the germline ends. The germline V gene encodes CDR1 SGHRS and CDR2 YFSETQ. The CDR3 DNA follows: TGCGCCAGCAGGGACGGGACGAACACCGGGGAGCTGTTTTTT. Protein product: CASRDGTNTGELFF.

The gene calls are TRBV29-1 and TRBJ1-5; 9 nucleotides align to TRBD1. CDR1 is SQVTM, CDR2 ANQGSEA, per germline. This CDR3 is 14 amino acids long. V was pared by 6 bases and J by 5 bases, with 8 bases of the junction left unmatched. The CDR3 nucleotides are TGCAGCGTCTCTGGGACAGGGATTGATCAGCCCCAGCATTTT. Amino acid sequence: CSVSGTGIDQPQHF.

CDR3 sequence (DNA): TGTGCCAGCTCCTGGACAGCCCGAGGGGGATATGGCTACACCTTC. This translates into CASSWTARGGYGYTF. The chain couples TRBV25-1 to TRBJ1-2, with D perhaps TRBD1 (6 bases). With 8 bases removed from V and 5 bases from J, the gap between germline ends came to 21 bases. This CDR3 contains 15 residues. Germline V gives CDR1 MGHDK, CDR2 SYGVNS.

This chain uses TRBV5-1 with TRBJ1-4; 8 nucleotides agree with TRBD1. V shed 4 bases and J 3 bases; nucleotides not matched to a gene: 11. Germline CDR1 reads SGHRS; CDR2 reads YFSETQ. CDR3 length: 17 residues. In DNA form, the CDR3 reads TGCGCCAGCAGCCCAGAGCAGGGGGCAGGGTCTAATGAAAAACTGTTTTTT. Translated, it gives CASSPEQGAGSNEKLFF.

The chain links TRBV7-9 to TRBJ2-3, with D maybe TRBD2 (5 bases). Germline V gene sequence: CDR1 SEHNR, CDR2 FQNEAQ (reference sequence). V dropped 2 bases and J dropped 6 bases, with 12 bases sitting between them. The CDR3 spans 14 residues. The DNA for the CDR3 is TGTGCCAGCAGCTTACCACTAGAATTCGATACGCAGTATTTT. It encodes CASSLPLEFDTQYF. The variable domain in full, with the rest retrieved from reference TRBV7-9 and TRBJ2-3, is DTGVSQNPRHKITKRGQNVTFRCDPISEHNRLYWYRQTLGQGPEFLTYFQNEAQLEKSRLLSDRFSAERPKGSFSTLEIQRTEQGDSAMYLCASSLPLEFDTQYFGPGTRLTVL.